A single sample is the source of the 11 T cell receptor beta chains below, sequenced in a study of beta chain features in type 1 diabetes. Reverse transcription of all isolated RNA meant that expressed TCRB transcripts were sequenced. Repertoires were generated with immunoSEQ multiplex PCR, while TCRdb's copy carries only in-frame clones and drops some. Of around 190,000 clones in the sample, less than 15% were seen once. Sequenced: central memory CD4+ T cells from blood. These receptors originate from a woman younger than 35 in good health.

In the case of this clone: The same CDR3 also results from other DNA sequences found in this sample. This chain uses TRBV30 with TRBJ2-3; 12 bases are shared with TRBD2. The CDR3 is 16 amino acids. J was trimmed by 2 bases and V by 3 bases; bases with no gene match: 6. CDR1 and CDR2 (germline): GTSNPN, SVGIG (reference sequence). The CDR3 DNA reads as TGTGCCTGGAGCCTAGGACTAGCGGGGACCACAGATACGCAGTATTTT. Translation gives CAWSLGLAGTTDTQYF.

This clone was recorded a few times. The chain employs TRBV6-6 and TRBJ1-5; no clear D gene. V was trimmed by 2 bases and J by 0 bases, leaving 11 bases between them. Germline CDR1 and CDR2: MNHNY and SVGAGI (reference sequence). CDR3 length: 16 residues. The CDR3: CASSYTPTYSNQPQHF. DNA of the CDR3: TGTGCCAGCAGTTACACTCCGACATATAGCAATCAGCCCCAGCATTTT.

V and J are TRBV30 and TRBJ2-7; 11 nucleotides line up with TRBD2. Trimming took 6 bases from V and 4 from J; bases not matched to a gene: 5. Germline CDR1 and CDR2: GTSNPN and SVGIG (reference sequence). The CDR3 runs to 13 residues. CDR3 in amino acids: CACAGLAVYEQYF. CDR3 DNA: TGTGCCTGTGCGGGACTAGCGGTTTACGAGCAGTACTTC. Supplemented by reference TRBV30 and TRBJ2-7, the full variable domain reads SQTIHQWPATLVQPVGSPLSLECTVEGTSNPNLYWYRQAAGRGLQLLFYSVGIGQISSEVPQNLSASRPQDRQFILSSKKLLLSDSGFYLCACAGLAVYEQYFGPGTRLTVT.

In its sample, this clone was seen a few times. Other nucleotide sequences from this sample produce the same CDR3. The chain combines TRBV18 with TRBJ2-5, with a possible D match to TRBD1 (7 bases). Germline V gene data show CDR1 as KGHSH and CDR2 as LQKENI. V was pared by 0 bases and J by 5 bases, with 13 bases between. The CDR3 totals 15 residues. The DNA of the CDR3 is TGTGCCAGCTCACCACCCGGAGGGGGCTCGGAGACCCAGTACTTC. Translation gives CASSPPGGGSETQYF.

The chain recombines TRBV5-1 with TRBJ2-1, with D possibly being TRBD1 (6 bases). CDR1 and CDR2 (germline): SGHRS, YFSETQ. Trimming took off 3 bases at V and 2 bases at J, with 15 bases between the two ends. CDR3 length: 16 residues. CDR3 nucleotide sequence: TGCGCCAGCAGCTCGGCGCAACAGGGTACCTACAATGAGCAGTTCTTC. Translating it yields CASSSAQQGTYNEQFF.

As for this clone: At one end, the junction sequence differs from germline, possibly due to a read error. The gene calls are TRBV7-9 and TRBJ2-2; D is undetermined. This CDR3 comprises 13 residues. Germline V gene data show CDR1 as SEHNR and CDR2 as FQNEAQ (reference sequence). The CDR3 DNA sequence: TGTGCCAGCAGCTCCAGGAACCCCGGGGAGCTGTTTTTT. Residues: CASSSRNPGELFF.

The CDR3: CASSQVRTASYEQYF. The CDR3 DNA reads as TGCGCCAGCAGTCAAGTCCGGACTGCGTCCTACGAGCAGTACTTC. V usage is TRBV23-1 and J usage is TRBJ2-7, with a weak D call TRBD2 (5 bases). TRBV23-1 is recorded as an ORF, its role being uncertain. The ends were cut back, 2 bases at V and 1 base at J, with 12 bases in the middle. CDR3 length: 15 amino acids.

This clone occurred a few times. This rearrangement joins TRBV5-6 to TRBJ1-1; the D gene is possibly TRBD1 (6 bases). Trimming shortened V by 2 bases and J by 4 bases, and 21 bases separated the two germline ends. This CDR3 contains 17 residues. The germline CDR1 and CDR2 sequences are SGHDT and YYEEEE. CDR3 region: CASSFGPRGAEGTEAFF. In nucleotides, the CDR3 is TGTGCCAGCAGCTTTGGGCCCAGGGGCGCAGAGGGCACTGAAGCTTTCTTT.

The chain combines TRBV4-2 with TRBJ2-1; D perhaps matches TRBD2 (6 bases). In germline, CDR1 is LGHNA, CDR2 YNFKEQ. Trimming stripped 2 bases from V and 0 bases from J, with 11 bases between. This CDR3 has 16 amino acids. Here the CDR3 reads CASSQPGLISYNEQFF. The DNA for the CDR3 is TGTGCCAGCAGCCAACCGGGACTGATCTCCTACAATGAGCAGTTCTTC.

This clone was seen only a few times. The chain recombines TRBV5-1 with TRBJ2-3, with 7 bases identical to TRBD2. Looked up from germline, CDR1 is SGHRS and CDR2 is YFSETQ. J gave up 1 base and V 0 bases, and 8 bases lay outside the gene matches. The CDR3 length is 17 residues. The chain's CDR3 is CASSLVAGGAGTDTQYF. CDR3 sequence (DNA): TGCGCCAGCAGCTTGGTAGCGGGTGGAGCGGGCACAGATACGCAGTATTTT.

This clone has more than one count but fewer than ten. The V and J genes are TRBV7-2 and TRBJ2-5; D gene ambiguous. The V end lost 5 bases, the J end lost 9 bases, and 7 bases lay between the germline ends. Germline V lookup: CDR1 SGHTA, CDR2 FQGNSA. The CDR3 totals 10 residues. In nucleotides, the CDR3 is TGTGCCAGCAGCCTCGGTGCCCAGTACTTC. This codes for CASSLGAQYF.